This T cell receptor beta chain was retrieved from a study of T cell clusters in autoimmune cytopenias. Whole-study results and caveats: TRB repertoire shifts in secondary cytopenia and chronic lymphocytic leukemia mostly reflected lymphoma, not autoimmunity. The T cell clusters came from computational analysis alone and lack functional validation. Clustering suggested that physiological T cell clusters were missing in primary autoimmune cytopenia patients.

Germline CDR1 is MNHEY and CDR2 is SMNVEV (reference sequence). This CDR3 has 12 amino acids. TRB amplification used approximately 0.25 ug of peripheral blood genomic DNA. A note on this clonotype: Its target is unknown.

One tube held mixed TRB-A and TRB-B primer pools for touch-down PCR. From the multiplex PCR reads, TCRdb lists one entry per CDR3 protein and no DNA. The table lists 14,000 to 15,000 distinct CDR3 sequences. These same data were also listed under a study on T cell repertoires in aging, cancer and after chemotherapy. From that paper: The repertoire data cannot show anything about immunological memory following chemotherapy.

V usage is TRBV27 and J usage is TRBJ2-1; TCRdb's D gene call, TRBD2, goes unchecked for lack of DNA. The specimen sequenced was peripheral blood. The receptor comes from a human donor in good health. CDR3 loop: CASSWGPDEQFF.